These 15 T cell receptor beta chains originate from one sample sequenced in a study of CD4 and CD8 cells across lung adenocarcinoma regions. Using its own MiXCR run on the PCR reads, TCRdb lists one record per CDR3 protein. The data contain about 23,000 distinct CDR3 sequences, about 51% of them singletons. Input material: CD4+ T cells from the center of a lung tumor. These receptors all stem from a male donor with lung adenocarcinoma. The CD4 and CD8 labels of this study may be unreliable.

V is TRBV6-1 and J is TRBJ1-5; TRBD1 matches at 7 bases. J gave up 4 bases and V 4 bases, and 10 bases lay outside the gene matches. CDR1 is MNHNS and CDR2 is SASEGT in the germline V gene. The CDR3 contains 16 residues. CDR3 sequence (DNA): TGTGCCAGCAGTGCTTTGCCGGGACAGCTTAATCAGCCCCAGCATTTT. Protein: CASSALPGQLNQPQHF.

The CDR3 loop is CASTPDRANYGYTF. The CDR3 coding sequence is TGTGCCAGCACCCCTGACAGAGCTAACTATGGCTACACCTTC. V is TRBV11-2 and J is TRBJ1-2, with D perhaps matching TRBD1 (5 bases). The CDR3 spans 14 residues. CDR1 is SGHAT, CDR2 FQNNGV, per germline. Trimming stripped 7 bases from V and 0 bases from J, with 12 bases between.

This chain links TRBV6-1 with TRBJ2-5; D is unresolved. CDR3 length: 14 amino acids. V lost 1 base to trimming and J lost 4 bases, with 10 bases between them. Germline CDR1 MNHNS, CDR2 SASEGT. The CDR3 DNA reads TGTGCCAGCAGTGAAGGATCACTTGCAGAGACCCAGTACTTC. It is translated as CASSEGSLAETQYF.

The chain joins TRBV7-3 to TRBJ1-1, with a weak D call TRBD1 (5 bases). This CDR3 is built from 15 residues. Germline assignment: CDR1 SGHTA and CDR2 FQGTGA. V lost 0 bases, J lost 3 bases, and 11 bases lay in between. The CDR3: CASSLTGDSYTEAFF. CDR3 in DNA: TGTGCCAGCAGCTTAACGGGCGACAGCTACACTGAAGCTTTCTTT. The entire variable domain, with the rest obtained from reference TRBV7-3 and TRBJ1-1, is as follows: GAGVSQTPSNKVTEKGKYVELRCDPISGHTALYWYRQSLGQGPEFLIYFQGTGAADDSGLPNDRFFAVRPEGSVSTLKIQRTERGDSAVYLCASSLTGDSYTEAFFGQGTRLTVV.

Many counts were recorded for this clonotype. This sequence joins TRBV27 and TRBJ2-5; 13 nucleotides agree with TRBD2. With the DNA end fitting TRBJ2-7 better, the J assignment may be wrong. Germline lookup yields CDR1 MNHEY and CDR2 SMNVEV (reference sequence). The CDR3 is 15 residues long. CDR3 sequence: CASSPRTSGSYEQYF. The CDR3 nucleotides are TGTGCCAGCAGTCCCCGGACTAGCGGGAGCTACGAGCAGTACTTC.

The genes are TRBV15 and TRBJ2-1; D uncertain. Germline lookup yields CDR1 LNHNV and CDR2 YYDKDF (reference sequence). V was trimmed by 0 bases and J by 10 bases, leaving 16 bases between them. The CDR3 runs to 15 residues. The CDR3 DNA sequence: TGTGCCACCAGCAGAGATAGTAATAGTCTGGGCGAGCAGTTCTTC. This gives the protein CATSRDSNSLGEQFF.

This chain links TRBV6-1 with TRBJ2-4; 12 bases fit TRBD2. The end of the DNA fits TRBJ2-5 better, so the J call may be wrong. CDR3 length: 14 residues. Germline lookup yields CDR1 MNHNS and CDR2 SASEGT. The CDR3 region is CASTLAGGGETQYF. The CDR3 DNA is TGTGCCAGCACACTAGCGGGAGGAGGCGAGACCCAGTACTTC.

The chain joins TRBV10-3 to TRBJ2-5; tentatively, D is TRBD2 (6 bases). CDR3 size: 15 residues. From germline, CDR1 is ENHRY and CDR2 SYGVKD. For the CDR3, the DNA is TGTGGCGCGGGGCTCGGGGAACGTCACCAAGAGACCCAGTACTTC. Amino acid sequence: CGAGLGERHQETQYF.

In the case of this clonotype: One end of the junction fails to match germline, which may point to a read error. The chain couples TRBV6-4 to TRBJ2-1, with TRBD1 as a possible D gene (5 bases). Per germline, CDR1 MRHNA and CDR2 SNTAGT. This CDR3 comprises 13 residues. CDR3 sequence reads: CGSRAGPNNTQFF. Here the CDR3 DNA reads TGTGGCAGCAGGGCCGGGCCCAACAATACGCAGTTCTTC.

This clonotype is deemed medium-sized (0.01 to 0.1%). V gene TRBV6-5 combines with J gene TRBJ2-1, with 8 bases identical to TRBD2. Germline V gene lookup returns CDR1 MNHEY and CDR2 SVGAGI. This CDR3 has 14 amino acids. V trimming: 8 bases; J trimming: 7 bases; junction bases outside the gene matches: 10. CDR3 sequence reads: CASGISGGGNEQFF. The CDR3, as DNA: TGTGCCAGCGGAATTTCGGGGGGGGGTAATGAGCAGTTCTTC.

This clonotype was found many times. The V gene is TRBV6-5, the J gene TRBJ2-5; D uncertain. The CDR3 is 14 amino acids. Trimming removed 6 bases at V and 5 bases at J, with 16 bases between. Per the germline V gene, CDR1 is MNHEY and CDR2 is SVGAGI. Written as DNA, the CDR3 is TGTGCCAGCAGCTATCGTACGGGTTGGGAGACCCAGTACTTC. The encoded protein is CASSYRTGWETQYF.

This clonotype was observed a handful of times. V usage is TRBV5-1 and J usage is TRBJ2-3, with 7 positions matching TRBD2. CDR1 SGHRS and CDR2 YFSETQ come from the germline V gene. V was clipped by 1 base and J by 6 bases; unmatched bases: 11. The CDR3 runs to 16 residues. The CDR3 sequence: CASSLTASGVRDTQYF. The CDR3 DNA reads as TGCGCCAGCAGCTTGACCGCCAGCGGGGTAAGGGATACGCAGTATTTT.

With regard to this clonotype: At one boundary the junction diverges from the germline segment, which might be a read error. The CDR3 here is CAGSGGGSPDTQYF. The CDR3 region has the DNA TGTGCGGGCAGCGGGGGCGGCAGCCCAGATACCCAGTATTTT. The V gene is TRBV12-3 or TRBV12-4, the J gene TRBJ2-3; 8 bases line up with TRBD2. The CDR3 length is 14 residues.

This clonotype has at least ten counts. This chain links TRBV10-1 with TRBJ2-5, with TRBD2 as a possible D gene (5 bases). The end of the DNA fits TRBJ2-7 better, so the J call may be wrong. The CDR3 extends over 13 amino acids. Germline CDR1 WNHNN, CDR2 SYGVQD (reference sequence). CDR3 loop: CASSDPSINEQYF. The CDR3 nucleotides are TGCGCCAGCAGTGACCCTAGCATCAACGAGCAGTACTTC.

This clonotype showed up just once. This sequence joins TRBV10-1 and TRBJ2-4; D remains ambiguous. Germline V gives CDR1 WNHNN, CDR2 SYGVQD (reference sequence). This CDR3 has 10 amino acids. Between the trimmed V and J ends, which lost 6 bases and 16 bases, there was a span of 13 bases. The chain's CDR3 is CASRDAAHYF. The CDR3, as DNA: TGCGCCAGCAGGGACGCGGCCCATTACTTC.